This TCR beta chain was recovered during a study of T-cell reconstitution after alpha-beta-depleted transplantation in children. Findings of the study overall: Two months or so post-transplant, alpha-beta T cells reportedly derived from several hundred expanded graft clones. There were some patients whose high TCRbeta diversity at day 60 came from surviving recipient T cells and thymic progenitors. T cells produced anew were the main source of T-cell counts and diversity one year after transplant.

For TCRbeta, the library was prepared with unique molecular identifiers. TCRdb independently ran MiXCR on the PCR reads; one entry per CDR3 protein. The sample lists fewer than 350,000 distinct CDR3 sequences, 9.5% to 13% occurring once. This clonotype was seen many times. Its target is not known. The TCR sequence derives from a boy in the first two years of life with acute myeloid leukemia, due to receive a stem cell transplant. Sequenced material: PBMCs, taken before TCRalphabeta/CD19-depleted stem cell transplant.

The chain's CDR3 is CASTLGSSYEQYF. The CDR3 region has the DNA TGTGCCAGCACCCTAGGGAGCTCCTACGAGCAGTACTTC. The chain employs TRBV12-3 or TRBV12-4 and TRBJ2-7; maybe TRBD2 (5 bases). V dropped 7 bases and J dropped 0 bases, with 10 bases sitting between them. This CDR3 comprises 13 residues.